Sequencing of this T cell receptor (beta chain) was carried out in a study of beta chain features in type 1 diabetes. In its sample, this clone was seen a few times. Antigen: not known. Points from the study as a whole: TCRB CDR3s were moderately but significantly shorter in Type 1 diabetes patients in all four CD4+ subsets.

cDNA synthesis used the whole RNA isolate, giving expressed TCRB sequences. Libraries were prepared by immunoSEQ multiplex PCR; TCRdb keeps only in-frame clonotypes and omits some of them. Of hundreds of thousands of clones listed, 13% are singletons. The CDR3 extends over 11 amino acids. CDR1 is MDHEN and CDR2 is SYDVKM in the germline V gene. This receptor was identified in a man in his late teens or twenties with type 1 diabetes. Sequenced: naive CD4+ T cells from blood. The V gene is TRBV28, the J gene TRBJ2-7; perhaps TRBD1 as D (5 bases). For the CDR3, the DNA is TGTGCAAGCTACAGGTTCCCCGAGCAGTACTTC. Its protein product is CASYRFPEQYF.